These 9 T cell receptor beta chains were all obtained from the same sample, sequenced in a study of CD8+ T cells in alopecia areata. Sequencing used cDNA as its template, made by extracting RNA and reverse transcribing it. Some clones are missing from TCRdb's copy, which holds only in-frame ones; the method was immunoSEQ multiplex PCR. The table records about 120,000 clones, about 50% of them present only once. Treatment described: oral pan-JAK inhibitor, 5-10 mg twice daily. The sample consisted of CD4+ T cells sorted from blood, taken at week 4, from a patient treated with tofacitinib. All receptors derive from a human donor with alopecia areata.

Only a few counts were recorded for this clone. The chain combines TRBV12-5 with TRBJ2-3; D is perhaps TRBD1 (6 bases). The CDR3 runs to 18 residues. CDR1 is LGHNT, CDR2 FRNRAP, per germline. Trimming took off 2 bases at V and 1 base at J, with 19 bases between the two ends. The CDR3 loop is CASGLPPGTQTRTDTQYF. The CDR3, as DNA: TGTGCTAGTGGTTTGCCCCCCGGGACACAAACTCGCACAGATACGCAGTATTTT.

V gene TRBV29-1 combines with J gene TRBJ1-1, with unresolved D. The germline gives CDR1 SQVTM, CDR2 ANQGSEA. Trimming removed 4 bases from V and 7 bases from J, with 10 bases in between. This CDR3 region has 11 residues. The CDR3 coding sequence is TGCAGCGTTGGATTGGCGGTTGAAGCTTTCTTT. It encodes CSVGLAVEAFF.

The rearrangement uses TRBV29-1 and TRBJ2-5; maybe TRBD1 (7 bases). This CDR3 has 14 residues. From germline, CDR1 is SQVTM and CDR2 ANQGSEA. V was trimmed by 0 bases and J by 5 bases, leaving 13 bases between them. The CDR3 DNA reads TGCAGCGTTGAAGATAGAGCAGGGGGGGAGACCCAGTACTTC. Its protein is CSVEDRAGGETQYF.

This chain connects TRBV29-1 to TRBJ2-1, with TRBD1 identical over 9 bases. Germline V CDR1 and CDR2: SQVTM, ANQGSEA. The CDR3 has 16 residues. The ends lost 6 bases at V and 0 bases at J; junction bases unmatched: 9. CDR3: CSVQRQGVSSYNEQFF. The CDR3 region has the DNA TGCAGCGTCCAGAGACAGGGGGTTAGCTCCTACAATGAGCAGTTCTTC.

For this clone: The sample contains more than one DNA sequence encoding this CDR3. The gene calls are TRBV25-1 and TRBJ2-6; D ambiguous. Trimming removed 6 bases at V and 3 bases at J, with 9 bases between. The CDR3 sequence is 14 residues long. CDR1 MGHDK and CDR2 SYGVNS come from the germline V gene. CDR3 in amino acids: CASSKGSGANVLTF. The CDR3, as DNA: TGTGCCAGCAGCAAGGGTAGTGGGGCCAACGTCCTGACTTTC. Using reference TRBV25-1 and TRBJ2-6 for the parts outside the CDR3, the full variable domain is EADIYQTPRYLVIGTGKKITLECSQTMGHDKMYWYQQDPGMELHLIHYSYGVNSTEKGDLSSESTVSRIRTEHFPLTLESARPSHTSQYLCASSKGSGANVLTFGAGSRLTVL.

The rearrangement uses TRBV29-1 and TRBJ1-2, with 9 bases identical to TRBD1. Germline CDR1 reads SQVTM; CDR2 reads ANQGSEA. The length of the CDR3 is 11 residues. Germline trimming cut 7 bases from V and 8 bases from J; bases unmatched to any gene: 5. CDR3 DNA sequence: TGCAGCGCCGGGACAGGGCCCGGCTACACCTTC. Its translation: CSAGTGPGYTF.

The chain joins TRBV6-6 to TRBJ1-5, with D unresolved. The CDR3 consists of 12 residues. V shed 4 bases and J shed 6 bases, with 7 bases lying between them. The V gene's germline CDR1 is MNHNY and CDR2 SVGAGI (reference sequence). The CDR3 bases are TGTGCCAGCAGTTCGGGGAGTCAGCCCCAGCATTTT. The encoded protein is CASSSGSQPQHF.

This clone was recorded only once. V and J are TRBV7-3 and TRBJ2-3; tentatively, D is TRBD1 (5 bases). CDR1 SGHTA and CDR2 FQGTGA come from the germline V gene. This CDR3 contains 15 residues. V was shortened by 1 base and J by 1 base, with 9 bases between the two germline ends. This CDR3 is CASSLRGDGTDTQYF. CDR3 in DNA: TGTGCCAGCAGCTTAAGGGGCGATGGCACAGATACGCAGTATTTT.

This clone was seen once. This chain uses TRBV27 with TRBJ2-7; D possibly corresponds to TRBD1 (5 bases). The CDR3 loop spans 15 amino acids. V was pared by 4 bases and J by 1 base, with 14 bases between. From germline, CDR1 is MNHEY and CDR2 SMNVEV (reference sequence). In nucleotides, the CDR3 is TGTGCCAGCAGTTGGATCGACAGACGTTCCTACGAGCAGTACTTC. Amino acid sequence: CASSWIDRRSYEQYF.